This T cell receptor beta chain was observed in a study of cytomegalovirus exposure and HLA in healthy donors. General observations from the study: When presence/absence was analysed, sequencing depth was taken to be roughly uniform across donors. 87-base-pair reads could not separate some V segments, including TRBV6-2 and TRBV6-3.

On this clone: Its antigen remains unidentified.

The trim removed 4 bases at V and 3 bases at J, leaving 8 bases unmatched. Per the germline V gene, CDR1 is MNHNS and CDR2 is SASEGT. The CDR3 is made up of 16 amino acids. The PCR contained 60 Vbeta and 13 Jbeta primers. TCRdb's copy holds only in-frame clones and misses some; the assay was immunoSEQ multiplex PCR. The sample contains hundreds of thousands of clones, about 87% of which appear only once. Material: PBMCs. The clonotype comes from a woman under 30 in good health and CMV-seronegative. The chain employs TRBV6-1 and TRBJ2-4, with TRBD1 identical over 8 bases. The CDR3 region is CASSAATGAGKNIQYF. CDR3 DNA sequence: TGTGCCAGCAGTGCGGCGACAGGGGCCGGCAAAAACATTCAGTACTTC.